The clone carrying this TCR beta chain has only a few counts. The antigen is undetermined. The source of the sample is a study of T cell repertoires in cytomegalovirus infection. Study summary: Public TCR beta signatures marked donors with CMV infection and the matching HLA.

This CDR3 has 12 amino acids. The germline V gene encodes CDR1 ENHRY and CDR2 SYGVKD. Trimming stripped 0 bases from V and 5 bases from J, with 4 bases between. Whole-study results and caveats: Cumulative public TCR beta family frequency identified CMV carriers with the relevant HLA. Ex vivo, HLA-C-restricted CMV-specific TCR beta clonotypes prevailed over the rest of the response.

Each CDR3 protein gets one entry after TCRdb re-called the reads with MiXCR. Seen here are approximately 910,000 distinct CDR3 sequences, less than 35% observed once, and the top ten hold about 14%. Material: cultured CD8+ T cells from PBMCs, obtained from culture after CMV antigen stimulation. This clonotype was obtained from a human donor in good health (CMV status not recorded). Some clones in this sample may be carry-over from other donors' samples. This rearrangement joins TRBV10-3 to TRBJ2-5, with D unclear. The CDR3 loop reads CAISESWETQYF. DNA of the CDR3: TGTGCCATCAGTGAGTCGTGGGAGACCCAGTACTTC.